This T cell receptor (beta chain) was identified during a study of early T cells in non-severe SARS-CoV-2 infection. Study summary: From unsorted whole blood, bulk RNA was sequenced, and the chains remained unpaired. Whole-study findings and limits: Private and CD4 specificities were missed by VDJdb matching, skewed to anti-spike CD8.

This clonotype was counted ten times or more. Its specificity is unknown. TCRdb re-derived calls from the 5' RACE reads in MiXCR, one entry per CDR3 protein. The sample shows approximately 43,000 distinct CDR3 sequences, less than 8.5% of them seen only once. CDR1 GTSNPN and CDR2 SVGIG come from the germline V gene (reference sequence). V was shortened by 2 bases and J by 0 bases, with 10 bases between the two germline ends. The CDR3 spans 14 residues. The receptor's source is an adult who was a healthcare worker with PCR-confirmed SARS-CoV-2 infection or an uninfected control (not recorded which). The chain recombines TRBV30 with TRBJ2-5; the D gene is possibly TRBD1 (6 bases). Specimen: whole blood. CDR3 protein: CAWSLDRYQETQYF. Written as DNA, the CDR3 is TGTGCCTGGAGTCTCGACAGGTACCAAGAGACCCAGTACTTC.